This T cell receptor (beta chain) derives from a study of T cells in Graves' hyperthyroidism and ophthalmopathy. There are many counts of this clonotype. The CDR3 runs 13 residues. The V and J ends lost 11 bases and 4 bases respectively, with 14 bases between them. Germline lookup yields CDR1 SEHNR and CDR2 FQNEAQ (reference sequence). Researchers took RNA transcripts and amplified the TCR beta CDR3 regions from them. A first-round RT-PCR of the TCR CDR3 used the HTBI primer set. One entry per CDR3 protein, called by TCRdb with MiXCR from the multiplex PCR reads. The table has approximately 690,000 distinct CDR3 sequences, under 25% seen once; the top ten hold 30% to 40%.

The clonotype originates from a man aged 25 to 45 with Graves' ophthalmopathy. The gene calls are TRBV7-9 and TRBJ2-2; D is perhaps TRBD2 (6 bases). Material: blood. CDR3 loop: CASYGGVTGELFF. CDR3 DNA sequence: TGTGCCTCATACGGAGGGGTCACCGGGGAGCTGTTTTTT.